One sample yielded the 17 T cell receptor beta chains listed below, sequenced in a study of blood T cell repertoires in COVID-19. This table comes from immunoSEQ multiplex PCR, and its TCRdb copy is limited to in-frame clones, with some not included. This sample has approximately 160,000 clones, with approximately 86% found just once. What was sequenced was peripheral blood. The receptor set was obtained from a man aged 55 to 69 who had recovered from COVID-19.

The chain has TRBV29-1 and TRBJ1-1; TRBD1 aligns across 7 bases. The CDR3 sequence is 14 residues long. Germline lookup yields CDR1 SQVTM and CDR2 ANQGSEA. The ends lost 1 base at V and 4 bases at J; junction bases unmatched: 6. The CDR3 DNA is TGCAGCGTTGAAGGACAGGGTTCCCGCACTGAAGCTTTCTTT. Translating gives CSVEGQGSRTEAFF.

The chain couples TRBV7-8 to TRBJ1-4; tentatively, D is TRBD1 (6 bases). The CDR3 runs 13 residues. V gave up 5 bases and J gave up 6 bases, with 10 bases separating them. Germline V gene lookup returns CDR1 SGHVS and CDR2 FQNEAQ. CDR3 sequence: CASSVQGYEKLFF. The CDR3 region has the DNA TGTGCCAGCAGCGTCCAGGGGTATGAAAAACTGTTTTTT.

The V call is TRBV24-1, the J call TRBJ2-2; D is uncertain. The CDR3 loop spans 13 amino acids. Between the trimmed V and J ends, which lost 6 bases and 4 bases, there was a span of 8 bases. Per germline, CDR1 KGHDR and CDR2 SFDVKD. The CDR3 sequence is CATSQAGTGELFF. The CDR3 nucleotides read TGTGCCACCAGTCAGGCTGGCACCGGGGAGCTGTTTTTT.

The chain joins TRBV7-9 to TRBJ2-5, with 10 bases aligning to TRBD2. J gave up 5 bases and V 3 bases, and 9 bases lay outside the gene matches. Germline lookup yields CDR1 SEHNR and CDR2 FQNEAQ (reference sequence). The CDR3 consists of 16 residues. This CDR3 reads CASSLASGGPAETQYF. The DNA of the CDR3 is TGTGCCAGCAGCTTGGCTAGCGGGGGCCCCGCGGAGACCCAGTACTTC.

The chain links TRBV7-2 to TRBJ1-1; the D gene is possibly TRBD1 (5 bases). Trimming stripped 5 bases from V and 0 bases from J, with 13 bases between. Per the germline V gene, CDR1 is SGHTA and CDR2 is FQGNSA. The CDR3 sequence is 15 residues long. The CDR3 loop is CASSGAGGMNTEAFF. CDR3 nucleotide sequence: TGTGCCAGCAGCGGGGCAGGAGGGATGAACACTGAAGCTTTCTTT.

The V call is TRBV7-2, the J call TRBJ1-6; maybe TRBD1 (5 bases). This CDR3 contains 17 residues. V was clipped by 1 base and J by 5 bases, with 15 bases between them. CDR1 SGHTA and CDR2 FQGNSA come from the germline V gene. The CDR3 protein is CASSLGGGGRNNSPLHF. DNA of the CDR3: TGTGCCAGCAGCTTAGGGGGCGGGGGACGGAATAATTCACCCCTCCACTTT.

The chain is built from TRBV5-1 and TRBJ2-2; possibly TRBD1 for D (6 bases). Germline V gene sequence: CDR1 SGHRS, CDR2 YFSETQ. The CDR3 totals 13 residues. V was clipped by 3 bases and J by 5 bases, with 8 bases between them. In DNA, the CDR3 is TGCGCCAGCAGCTCACAGGGAACCGGGGAGCTGTTTTTT. This encodes CASSSQGTGELFF. Full variable domain (outside the CDR3, taken from reference TRBV5-1 and TRBJ2-2): KAGVTQTPRYLIKTRGQQVTLSCSPISGHRSVSWYQQTPGQGLQFLFEYFSETQRNKGNFPGRFSGRQFSNSRSEMNVSTLELGDSALYLCASSSQGTGELFFGEGSRLTVL.

The rearrangement links TRBV21-1 to TRBJ2-6; the table's D call TRBD2 went unverified against the DNA. TRBV21-1 is termed a pseudogene. This CDR3 region has 14 residues. The CDR3 DNA reads as TGTGCCAGCACCCCCGGAGGGGGGGCCAACGTCCTGACTTTC. Encoded protein: CASTPGGGANVLTF.

This clone was seen a single time. This chain links TRBV7-9 with TRBJ2-1; tentative D call: TRBD2 (5 bases). Looked up from germline, CDR1 is SEHNR and CDR2 is FQNEAQ (reference sequence). Trimming removed 3 bases at V and 9 bases at J, with 12 bases between. The CDR3 covers 13 residues. The CDR3 DNA is TGTGCCAGCAGCTTGAGGGAGAGTGGTGAGCAGTTCTTC. It translates to CASSLRESGEQFF.

The V call is TRBV6-5, the J call TRBJ2-7; D perhaps matches TRBD1 (5 bases). The CDR3 is made up of 13 amino acids. Between the trimmed V and J ends, which lost 4 bases and 1 base, there was a span of 8 bases. Germline V gives CDR1 MNHEY, CDR2 SVGAGI. This CDR3 reads CASSLGDSYEQYF. DNA for the CDR3: TGTGCCAGCAGTTTAGGGGATTCCTACGAGCAGTACTTC.

This chain uses TRBV11-2 with TRBJ2-3; TRBD2 agrees at 9 bases. This CDR3 has 15 amino acids. Germline CDR1 SGHAT, CDR2 FQNNGV. V was pared by 5 bases and J by 5 bases, with 8 bases of the junction left unmatched. The CDR3 DNA follows: TGTGCCAGCAGCAAAGGACTAGCGTTGATAGATACGCAGTATTTT. It translates to CASSKGLALIDTQYF.

The V and J genes are TRBV3-1 (or the pseudogene TRBV3-2) and TRBJ1-4, with TRBD1 identical over 7 bases. This CDR3 is 16 amino acids long. V was clipped by 3 bases and J by 0 bases; unmatched bases: 4. CDR1 and CDR2 from the germline V gene are LGHDT and YNNKEL (reference sequence). The CDR3 spells CASSHYTGATNEKLFF. The CDR3 nucleotides are TGTGCCAGCAGCCATTATACAGGGGCAACTAATGAAAAACTGTTTTTT.

CDR3 sequence reads: CASSFQGLNEKLFF. The CDR3 DNA sequence: TGTGCCAGCAGCTTTCAGGGATTGAATGAAAAACTGTTTTTT. This chain links TRBV7-2 with TRBJ1-4; possible D gene TRBD1, 5 bases. Germline-derived CDR1 and CDR2 are SGHTA and FQGNSA. Trimming stripped 3 bases from V and 5 bases from J, with 10 bases between. CDR3 length: 14 residues.

The genes are TRBV11-2 and TRBJ2-3; maybe TRBD1 (5 bases). The V end lost 3 bases, the J end lost 4 bases, and 11 bases lay between the germline ends. CDR1 is SGHAT and CDR2 is FQNNGV in the germline V gene. The CDR3 length is 14 residues. CDR3 protein: CASSLSGQPDTQYF. DNA for the CDR3: TGTGCCAGCAGCTTGTCAGGGCAGCCAGATACGCAGTATTTT.

V gene TRBV7-9 combines with J gene TRBJ1-1, with a tentative D call TRBD1 (5 bases). There are 15 residues in the CDR3. Trimming stripped 2 bases from V and 1 base from J, with 11 bases between. Per germline, CDR1 SEHNR and CDR2 FQNEAQ (reference sequence). The chain's CDR3 is CASSLSGVPNTEAFF. CDR3 DNA sequence: TGTGCCAGCAGCTTATCGGGGGTTCCGAACACTGAAGCTTTCTTT.

This rearrangement joins TRBV7-8 to TRBJ2-7, with 13 bases lining up with TRBD2. Losses at the gene ends were 5 bases for V and 4 bases for J; bases not matched to a gene: 5. CDR1 is SGHVS, CDR2 FQNEAQ, per germline. CDR3 size: 15 residues. The CDR3 spells CASSPRTSGGYEQYF. In DNA form, the CDR3 reads TGTGCCAGCAGCCCCCGGACTAGCGGGGGATACGAGCAGTACTTC.

V usage is TRBV7-2 and J usage is TRBJ1-2; 9 bases match TRBD1. Trimming cost V 5 bases and J 6 bases; bases outside gene matches: 4. CDR1 and CDR2 (germline): SGHTA, FQGNSA. The CDR3 spans 13 residues. The CDR3 coding sequence is TGTGCCAGCAGCCCAGGGACAGGGAATGGCTACACCTTC. It is translated as CASSPGTGNGYTF. The full variable domain, its missing parts supplied by reference TRBV7-2 and TRBJ1-2, is GAGVSQSPSNKVTEKGKDVELRCDPISGHTALYWYRQSLGQGLEFLIYFQGNSAPDKSGLPSDRFSAERTGGSVSTLTIQRTQQEDSAVYLCASSPGTGNGYTFGSGTRLTVV.